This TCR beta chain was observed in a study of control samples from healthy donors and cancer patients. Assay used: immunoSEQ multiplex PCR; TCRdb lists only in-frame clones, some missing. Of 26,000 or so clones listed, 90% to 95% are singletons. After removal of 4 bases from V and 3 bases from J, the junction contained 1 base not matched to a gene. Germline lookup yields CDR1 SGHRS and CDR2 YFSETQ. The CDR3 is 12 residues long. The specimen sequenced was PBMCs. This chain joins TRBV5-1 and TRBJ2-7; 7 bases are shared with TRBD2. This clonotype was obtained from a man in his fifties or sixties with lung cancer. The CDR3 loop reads CASSPGGYEQYF. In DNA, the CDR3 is TGCGCCAGCAGCCCGGGGGGCTACGAGCAGTACTTC.